What follows are 14 T cell receptor beta chains derived from one specimen sequenced in a study of T cells in narcolepsy. The assay was immunoSEQ multiplex PCR, and TCRdb's table has in-frame clones only and misses some. The data hold more than 20,000 clones, with more than 65% observed a single time. The sample taken for sequencing was memory (CD45RA-) CD4+ T cells from blood. Receptors originate from a human donor in good health.

The chain employs TRBV14 and TRBJ2-3, with a tentative D call TRBD1 (6 bases). Germline CDR1 and CDR2: SGHDN and FVKESK. V was pared by 0 bases and J by 5 bases, with 15 bases between. The CDR3 runs 16 residues. The CDR3 reads CASSQDLGALEDTQYF. CDR3 in DNA: TGTGCCAGCAGCCAAGACCTGGGGGCCTTAGAAGATACGCAGTATTTT.

The chain carries TRBV7-3 and TRBJ2-5; 12 nucleotides align to TRBD2. The length of the CDR3 is 15 residues. Germline loops: CDR1 SGHTA, CDR2 FQGTGA. V shed 5 bases and J 5 bases; nucleotides not matched to a gene: 6. In DNA, the CDR3 is TGTGCCAGCAGCCCCCAAGGGACTAGCGGGGAGACCCAGTACTTC. Translating gives CASSPQGTSGETQYF.

CDR3 amino acids: CASSFTGSNTEAFF. CDR3 nucleotide sequence: TGCGCCAGCAGCTTTACAGGATCGAACACTGAAGCTTTCTTT. The J gene is TRBJ1-1, the V gene TRBV5-1; tentative D call: TRBD1 (5 bases). Deletions cut 2 bases from V and 1 base from J, with 9 bases between. Germline-derived CDR1 and CDR2 are SGHRS and YFSETQ. This CDR3 is built from 14 residues.

The rearrangement joins TRBV18 to TRBJ1-3; 7 bases are shared with TRBD1. The CDR3 is made up of 13 amino acids. Germline V CDR1 and CDR2: KGHSH, LQKENI. Losses at the gene ends were 5 bases for V and 4 bases for J; bases not matched to a gene: 2. The CDR3 sequence is CASSTGAGNTIYF. The CDR3 DNA follows: TGTGCCAGCTCAACAGGGGCCGGAAACACCATATATTTT.

This chain connects TRBV15 to TRBJ1-4; perhaps TRBD1 as D (6 bases). Trimming stripped 5 bases from V and 4 bases from J, with 11 bases between. The CDR3 has 14 amino acids. Germline CDR1 LNHNV, CDR2 YYDKDF (reference sequence). CDR3 amino acids: CATSSGDINEKLFF. The CDR3 coding sequence is TGTGCCACCAGCTCAGGGGACATTAATGAAAAACTGTTTTTT.

V is TRBV9 and J is TRBJ2-3; 9 nucleotides match TRBD2. The trim removed 1 base at V and 5 bases at J, leaving 8 bases unmatched. Per germline, CDR1 SGDLS and CDR2 YYNGEE. CDR3 length: 16 residues. The CDR3 coding sequence is TGTGCCAGCAGCGTATCCCCTAGCGGGATTGAAGATACGCAGTATTTT. Protein: CASSVSPSGIEDTQYF.

This chain joins TRBV4-3 and TRBJ2-1; 11 nucleotides line up with TRBD2. With V trimmed by 2 bases and J by 0 bases, 12 bases remained unmatched. The CDR3 runs to 20 residues. Germline CDR1 LGHNA, CDR2 YSLEER. Here the CDR3 DNA reads TGCGCCAGCAGCCAAAATCCGAGACTAGCGGGGTCAAGCTCCTACAATGAGCAGTTCTTC. Protein product: CASSQNPRLAGSSSYNEQFF.

The chain employs TRBV5-4 and TRBJ2-7, with no clear D. Trimming stripped 0 bases from V and 0 bases from J, with 7 bases between. CDR3 length: 14 residues. CDR1 and CDR2 from the germline V gene are SGHNT and YYREEE (reference sequence). The CDR3 protein is CASSLEQNSYEQYF. In DNA, the CDR3 is TGTGCCAGCAGCTTGGAACAGAACTCCTACGAGCAGTACTTC.

This chain connects TRBV6-6 to TRBJ2-1; D ambiguous. The CDR3 is 11 residues long. Germline values: CDR1 MNHNY, CDR2 SVGAGI (reference sequence). The V end lost 7 bases, the J end lost 9 bases, and 10 bases lay between the germline ends. The CDR3 sequence: CASTSRLEQFF. The CDR3 bases are TGTGCCAGCACCTCCCGACTTGAGCAGTTCTTC.

The gene calls are TRBV2 and TRBJ2-4; D gene unclear. The CDR3 length is 13 residues. Germline CDR1 and CDR2: SNHLY and FYNNEI. With 8 bases removed from V and 0 bases from J, the gap between germline ends came to 8 bases. In DNA, the CDR3 is TGTGCCAGCTTGGTGGAAGCCAAAAACATTCAGTACTTC. Translating gives CASLVEAKNIQYF.

The chain links TRBV28 to TRBJ1-5, with 7 nucleotides matching TRBD1. The germline gives CDR1 MDHEN, CDR2 SYDVKM. The CDR3 length is 14 residues. V dropped 6 bases and J dropped 2; count of bases not matched to a gene: 4. The CDR3 DNA follows: TGTGCCAGCAGGCCGCAGGGGGGCAATCAGCCCCAGCATTTT. Translating gives CASRPQGGNQPQHF.

About this clone: Other DNA sequences in the sample encode the same CDR3. The chain couples TRBV6-1 to TRBJ1-4; unclear D gene. This CDR3 is built from 13 residues. Trimming took off 4 bases at V and 8 bases at J, with 11 bases between the two ends. Looked up from germline, CDR1 is MNHNS and CDR2 is SASEGT. This CDR3 is CASSARVREKLFF. The CDR3 DNA sequence: TGTGCCAGCAGTGCCCGCGTACGGGAAAAACTGTTTTTT.

The genes are TRBV7-9 and TRBJ2-1; TRBD2 might be the D (6 bases). The V gene's germline CDR1 is SEHNR and CDR2 FQNEAQ (reference sequence). The CDR3 runs 11 residues. With 5 bases removed from V and 10 bases from J, the gap between germline ends came to 9 bases. The chain's CDR3 is CASSPREEQFF. DNA for the CDR3: TGTGCCAGCAGCCCCCGGGAGGAGCAGTTCTTC.

This rearrangement joins TRBV30 to TRBJ1-5; the D is unclear. V lost 1 base to trimming and J lost 4 bases, with 5 bases between them. Germline V CDR1 and CDR2: GTSNPN, SVGIG (reference sequence). The CDR3 totals 12 residues. CDR3 DNA sequence: TGTGCCTGGAGTGCAAGGAATCAGCCCCAGCATTTT. Its protein product is CAWSARNQPQHF.